A single TCR beta chain is shown here with its context. The antigen is unknown. Amplification used 60 Vbeta primers and 13 Jbeta primers. The method was immunoSEQ multiplex PCR; TCRdb's version includes in-frame clones alone and lacks a portion of them. The sample has some 120,000 clones, about 16% seen once. This sample is drawn from a study of cytomegalovirus exposure and HLA in healthy donors. Whole-study results and caveats: A previous analysis found most TCR beta V segments productive roughly 87% or roughly 30% of the time. Per a later analysis, 15,000 to 20,000 TCR beta sequences showed association with HLA alleles at 0.05 false discovery rate.

Germline loops: CDR1 SEHNR, CDR2 FQNEAQ (reference sequence). V lost 6 bases to trimming and J lost 1 base, with 7 bases between them. CDR3 length: 13 residues. The genes are TRBV7-9 and TRBJ1-3; D gene uncertain. The sequence derives from a woman between 18 and 30 years old in good health and CMV-seronegative. Sequencing used PBMCs. CDR3 in amino acids: CASSDRSGNTIYF. The CDR3 bases are TGTGCCAGCAGTGATAGATCTGGAAACACCATATATTTT.